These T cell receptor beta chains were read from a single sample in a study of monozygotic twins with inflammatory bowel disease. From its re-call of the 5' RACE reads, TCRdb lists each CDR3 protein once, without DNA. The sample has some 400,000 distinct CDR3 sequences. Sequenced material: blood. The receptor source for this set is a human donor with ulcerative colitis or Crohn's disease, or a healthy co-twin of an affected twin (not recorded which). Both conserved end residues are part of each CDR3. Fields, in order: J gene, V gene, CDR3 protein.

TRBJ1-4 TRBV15 CATSRWTGRGEKLFF
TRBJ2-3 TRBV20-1 CSAGNRGAQYF
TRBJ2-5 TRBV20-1 CSARIRETQYF
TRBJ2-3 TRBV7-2 CASSLGPRLAGGAVDTQYF
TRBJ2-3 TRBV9 CASSVGLAGASDTQYF
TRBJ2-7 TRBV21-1 CASSRRRGLSYEQYF
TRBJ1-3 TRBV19 CASWGGSSGNTIYF
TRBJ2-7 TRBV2 CASKRRAEQYF
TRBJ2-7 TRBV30 CAMENWMTYEQYF
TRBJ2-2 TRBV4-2 CASSQELAGLTGELFF
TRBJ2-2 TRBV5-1 CASSFPTAVNTGELFF
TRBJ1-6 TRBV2 CASRHPNSPLHF
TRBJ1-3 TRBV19 CASSIAAGSGNTIYF
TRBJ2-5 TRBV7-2 CASSPYGQAVETQYF
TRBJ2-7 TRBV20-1 CSARDLGVAGGREQYF
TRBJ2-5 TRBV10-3 CAISDGETQYF
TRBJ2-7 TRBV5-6 CASSSAGQVREQYF
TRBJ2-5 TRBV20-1 CSVLGRQETQYF
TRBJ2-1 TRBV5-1 CASGAADNEQFF
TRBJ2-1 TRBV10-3 CAISGIDTNNEQFF
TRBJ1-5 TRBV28 CASSGAGAQPQHF
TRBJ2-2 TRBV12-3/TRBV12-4 CASTSRAGSPGELFF
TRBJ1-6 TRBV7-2 CASSLAEAISSYNSPLHF
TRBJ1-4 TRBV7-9 CASSTSDTPTNEKLFF
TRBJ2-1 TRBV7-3 CASSLKGQGLNEQFF
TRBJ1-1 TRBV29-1 CSVVGAFNTEAFF
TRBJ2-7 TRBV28 CASSSPPTGNSYEQYF
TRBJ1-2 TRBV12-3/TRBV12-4 CASRLGLYGYTF
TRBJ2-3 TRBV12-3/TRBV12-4 CASTVRGGGGTDTQYF
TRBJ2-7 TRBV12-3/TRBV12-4 CASSFRGVDEQYF